Listed below are T cell receptor beta chains from one sample, sequenced in a study of PD-1 blockade in classical Hodgkin lymphoma. The repertoire was sequenced with immunoSEQ multiplex PCR; TCRdb's copy has only in-frame clones and lacks some. The sample lists tens of thousands of clones, 80% to 90% occurring once. Sequencing was performed on peripheral blood mononuclear cells (PBMCs), taken before the second cycle of nivolumab. Receptors originate from a human donor with classical Hodgkin lymphoma. CDR3s include the opening cysteine and the closing phenylalanine or tryptophan. Fields, in order: J gene, clone size, V gene, D gene, CDR3 DNA, CDR3 protein. The D gene is left open where the match is weak. Clone size is given for some rows only: seen once, a few or many times, or a class if the clone is expanded.

>TRBJ2-3|NA|TRBV12-2|NA
TGTGCAAGTCGCGAAGGGGTTGAACAGGCCGATACGCAGTATTTT
CASREGVEQADTQYF
>TRBJ2-2|once|TRBV27|NA
TGTGCCAGCAGTTGGGCTGACACCGGGGAGCTGTTTTTT
CASSWADTGELFF
>TRBJ1-6|NA|TRBV2|NA
TGTGCCAGCAGTTCACCCCTCCACTTT
CASSSPLHF
>TRBJ2-6|NA|TRBV4-1|NA
TGCGCCAGCAGCCAAGACAGGTACTCTGGGGCCAACGTCCTGACTTTC
CASSQDRYSGANVLTF
>TRBJ1-2|NA|TRBV4-2|NA
TGTGCCAGCACGAAACAGGGATCGGACTATGGCTACACCTTC
CASTKQGSDYGYTF
>TRBJ2-1|NA|TRBV15|NA
TGTGCCACCGGTCGGAGGCTTCCCTCCTACAATGAGCAGTTCTTC
CATGRRLPSYNEQFF
>TRBJ1-1|once|TRBV18|NA
TGTGCCAGCTCACCCTCACGAGGGGCCCAGAACACTGAAGCTTTCTTT
CASSPSRGAQNTEAFF
>TRBJ2-5|once|TRBV27|TRBD2
TGTGCCAGCAGCATAAGAGGGACTAGCGGGAGGGCCGTTCTCCTTGAGACCCAGTACTTC
CASSIRGTSGRAVLLETQYF
>TRBJ2-2|NA|TRBV9|NA
TGTGCCAGCAGCGTAAAAACGGGAGTTGGCACCGGGGAGCTGTTTTTT
CASSVKTGVGTGELFF
>TRBJ2-4|NA|TRBV14|NA
TGTGCCAGCAGCCAAAGGGCTTTACAGGCCAGCAGGGTGATCGCCAAAAACATTCAGTACTTC
CASSQRALQASRVIAKNIQYF
>TRBJ2-1|NA|TRBV2|NA
TGTGCCAGCAGTGAATCCAGTGAGCAGTTCTTC
CASSESSEQFF
>TRBJ2-1|once|TRBV5-1|TRBD2
TGCGCCAGCAGCTTGTCTCGTAGCGGGAGCCAGGGTGAGCAGTTCTTC
CASSLSRSGSQGEQFF
>TRBJ2-7|NA|TRBV2|NA
TGTGCCACCTCAGATACCTACGAGCAGTACTTC
CATSDTYEQYF
>TRBJ1-5|NA|TRBV6-1|TRBD1
TGTGCCAGCAGTGACCGGGACAGTAATCAGCCCCAGCATTTT
CASSDRDSNQPQHF
>TRBJ2-1|NA|TRBV15|NA
TGTGCCACCAGCAGAGTACCGGGTTACAATGAGCAGTTCTTC
CATSRVPGYNEQFF
>TRBJ1-1|NA|TRBV9|NA
TGTGCCAGCAGCGTAGCCGGGAACTCTCCGGGTGAAGCTTTCTTT
CASSVAGNSPGEAFF
>TRBJ2-1|NA|TRBV10-3|TRBD2
TGTGCCATCAGTGGGACTAGCGGGGGACCTTACAATGAGCAGTTCTTC
CAISGTSGGPYNEQFF
>TRBJ1-1|NA|TRBV19|NA
TGTGCCAGTAGAAGGGAGAAGAACACTGAAGCTTTCTTT
CASRREKNTEAFF
>TRBJ2-7|NA|TRBV27|TRBD2
TGTGCCAGCAGTTTCCTAGCGGGAGATAGACCCTACGAGCAGTACTTC
CASSFLAGDRPYEQYF
>TRBJ1-3|NA|TRBV6-4|TRBD1
TGTGCCAGCAGTGAAGGGACAGGGGGCGCGGGAAACACCATATATTTT
CASSEGTGGAGNTIYF
>TRBJ2-7|NA|TRBV7-9|NA
TGTGCCAGCAGCCGTCTAGCTTACGAGCAGTACTTC
CASSRLAYEQYF
>TRBJ2-7|NA|TRBV28|TRBD1
TGTGCCAGCAGTTCCCATTGGGACAGGTTAACCTACGAGCAGTACTTC
CASSSHWDRLTYEQYF
>TRBJ2-3|NA|TRBV15|TRBD2
TGTGCCACCAGCAGAGATTACGGGGGGGCCGGTAGAGATACGCAGTATTTT
CATSRDYGGAGRDTQYF
>TRBJ2-1|NA|TRBV7-2|TRBD2
TGTGCCAGCAGCCTATGGGCGGGGGGCCTCTATGAGCAGTTCTTC
CASSLWAGGLYEQFF
>TRBJ1-2|NA|TRBV4-1|TRBD1
TGCGCCAGCAGCCAAGTTCTAAGGGGGCGAAATAGTGGCTACACCTTC
CASSQVLRGRNSGYTF
>TRBJ1-1|NA|TRBV5-4|NA
TGTGCCAGCAGCGGGGGGTCGGTTGTTATGAACACTGAAGCTTTCTTT
CASSGGSVVMNTEAFF
>TRBJ2-7|once|TRBV11-2|TRBD1
TGTGCCAGCAGCCGTCGGGGGACAGGGGACGAGCAGTACTTC
CASSRRGTGDEQYF
>TRBJ2-7|NA|TRBV30|TRBD1
TGTGCCTGGAATGGACAGGATCACTACGAGCAGTACTTC
CAWNGQDHYEQYF
>TRBJ1-5|few|TRBV2|TRBD1
TGTGCCAGCAGGGCTAGGACAGGGGATAGCAATCAGCCCCAGCATTTT
CASRARTGDSNQPQHF
>TRBJ2-2|NA|TRBV5-5|NA
TGTGCCAGCAGCTTGGGAGGGAACACCGGGGAGCTGTTTTTT
CASSLGGNTGELFF
>TRBJ1-2|many|TRBV28|TRBD1
TGTGCCAGCAGCCAAGCGGGGACAGGGTTGGGCTATGGCTACACCTTC
CASSQAGTGLGYGYTF
>TRBJ2-7|NA|TRBV5-1|NA
TGCGCCAGCAGAGCTACCCCCGGGACTTGGGGCTACGAGCAGTACTTC
CASRATPGTWGYEQYF
>TRBJ2-5|NA|TRBV2|NA
TGTGCCCTGAACCCAGCCGGCCAAGAGACCCAGTACTTC
CALNPAGQETQYF
>TRBJ1-2|NA|TRBV2|NA
TGTGCCAGCACCCCTGAACGGGACGACCGCTATGGCTACACCTTC
CASTPERDDRYGYTF
>TRBJ1-2|NA|TRBV28|TRBD1
TGTGCCAGCAGAGCTACCGGGACAGGGACCTATGGCTACACCTTC
CASRATGTGTYGYTF
>TRBJ2-1|NA|TRBV4-1|NA
TGCGCCAGCAGCCAAGTAGGCGATGAGCAGTTCTTC
CASSQVGDEQFF
>TRBJ2-2|NA|TRBV7-9|NA
TGTGCCAGCAGCTCGTGGGGGAACACCGGGGAGCTGTTTTTT
CASSSWGNTGELFF
>TRBJ2-1|NA|TRBV9|NA
TGTGCCAGCAGCCCTAGGCCCTCCTACAATGAGCAGTTCTTC
CASSPRPSYNEQFF
>TRBJ2-7|NA|TRBV9|TRBD2
TGTGCCAGCAGCGGACTAGCGGGTTACGAGCAGTACTTC
CASSGLAGYEQYF
>TRBJ1-5|NA|TRBV5-5|NA
TGTGCCAGCAGCTTGCTTTGGGATCAGCCCCAGCATTTT
CASSLLWDQPQHF
>TRBJ2-5|NA|TRBV19|NA
TGTGCCAGTAGTATAGATCCGCTTTTCGAGACCCAGTACTTC
CASSIDPLFETQYF
>TRBJ2-5|NA|TRBV19|NA
TGTGCCAGTAGTAGCCAACGGGGAAGCCAAGAGACCCAGTACTTC
CASSSQRGSQETQYF
>TRBJ2-7|NA|TRBV6-5|NA
TGTGCCAGCAGGCCGACAGGCAATGCCTACGAGCAGTACTTC
CASRPTGNAYEQYF
>TRBJ2-1|few|TRBV30|NA
TGTGCCTGGAATGGCGGATTTTACAATGAGCAGTTCTTC
CAWNGGFYNEQFF
>TRBJ2-7|once|TRBV19|TRBD2
TGTGCCAGTAGTATTCTACTAGCGGGAAGTCACTACGAGCAGTACTTC
CASSILLAGSHYEQYF
>TRBJ2-2|NA|TRBV6-5|NA
TGTGCCAGCAGTTACTTGGCCACCGGGGAGCTGTTTTTT
CASSYLATGELFF
>TRBJ1-2|once|TRBV27|NA
TGTGCCAGCAGTTTTTCCAACACGGGGGCGGGTGGCTACACCTTC
CASSFSNTGAGGYTF
>TRBJ2-5|NA|TRBV6-5|TRBD1
TGTGCCAGCAGTTACCTCACAGGGGAAGAGACCCAGTACTTC
CASSYLTGEETQYF
>TRBJ2-1|once|TRBV19|NA
TGTGCCAGTAGCCAGACAGGACGAAGCTCCTACAATGAGCAGTTCTTC
CASSQTGRSSYNEQFF
>TRBJ2-7|NA|TRBV2|TRBD2
TGTGCCAGCAGGCCCGACATCGGGAGGGAGCAGTACTTC
CASRPDIGREQYF
>TRBJ2-2|NA|TRBV11-2|TRBD1
TGTGCCAGCAGCTTAGCAGGGGGAACCGGGGAGCTGTTTTTT
CASSLAGGTGELFF
>TRBJ1-5|NA|TRBV28|NA
TGTGCCAGCAGCTATCACGGGGCAGGGGACAATCAGCCCCAGCATTTT
CASSYHGAGDNQPQHF
>TRBJ1-1|NA|TRBV27|TRBD1
TGTGCCAGCAGTCCCCGACAGGGAACCTTCGGCACTGAAGCTTTCTTT
CASSPRQGTFGTEAFF
>TRBJ2-1|once|TRBV14|NA
TGTGCCACCTCTTCGAAGTACAATGAGCAGTTCTTC
CATSSKYNEQFF
>TRBJ2-7|few|TRBV5-6|NA
TGTGCCAGCAGCCAAGGGGGAGTCGGTGGGTACGAGCAGTACTTC
CASSQGGVGGYEQYF
>TRBJ2-5|NA|TRBV5-1|NA
TGCGCCAGCAGCTTGTATTCAGGAGGGCAAGAGACCCAGTACTTC
CASSLYSGGQETQYF
>TRBJ2-1|NA|TRBV4-1|NA
TGCGCCAGCAGTCCTAACACCGGGGCGCAATCCTACAATGAGCAGTTCTTC
CASSPNTGAQSYNEQFF
>TRBJ1-6|NA|TRBV5-4|NA
TGTGCCAGCAGCCAAGGAGATAATTCACCCCTCCACTTT
CASSQGDNSPLHF